This TCR beta chain was sequenced in a study of blood T cell repertoires in COVID-19. This CDR3 contains 16 residues. Germline assignment: CDR1 MGHDK and CDR2 SYGVNS. The ends lost 4 bases at V and 0 bases at J; junction bases unmatched: 4. How the authors handled the data: Counts of nucleated cells, estimated from reference gene primer amplification, were obtained. Assay: immunoSEQ multiplex PCR; the TCRdb copy retains only in-frame clones and omits some. V and J calls plus clone size are reproduced from that table; the DNA served to infer D and trimming. The profile shows 130,000 to 150,000 clones, 80% to 90% of them singletons.

The receptor's source is a man aged 60 to 75 with active or convalescent COVID-19. The gene calls are TRBV25-1 and TRBJ1-4, with TRBD1 matching over 8 bases. Sequencing used peripheral blood. The CDR3 sequence is CASSAGQGATNEKLFF. CDR3 DNA: TGTGCCAGCAGTGCTGGACAGGGTGCAACTAATGAAAAACTGTTTTTT.